This T cell receptor (beta chain) derives from a study of prognosis after radiotherapy for stage I lung cancer. About the research overall: Several of the patients had squamous cell carcinoma tumors, while about a dozen had adenocarcinoma tumors. Concurrent therapy was not administered with stereotactic body radiotherapy to any patient.

V shed 8 bases and J shed 8 bases, with 24 bases lying between them. Germline lookup yields CDR1 LNHDA and CDR2 SQIVND (reference sequence). This CDR3 is 15 amino acids long. Starting from genomic DNA, TCR beta CDR3 was amplified through two-round multiplex PCR. Primers specific to each TRBV and TRBJ gene were used in first-round PCR. TCRdb redid the calling of the multiplex PCR reads with MiXCR, one entry per CDR3 protein. The data hold 25,000 to 35,000 distinct CDR3 sequences, with 40% to 60% observed a single time. This clonotype was seen at least ten times. V and J are TRBV19 and TRBJ1-2; D perhaps matches TRBD1 (6 bases). The sample here was PBMCs, taken before or after stereotactic body radiation therapy (not recorded which). This receptor was taken from a donor aged 50 or older with non-small cell lung cancer. CDR3 in amino acids: CASSGGSAGASGYTF. DNA of the CDR3: TGTGCCAGTTCGGGGGGAAGCGCAGGGGCCAGCGGCTACACCTTC. The whole variable domain, filled in from reference TRBV19 and TRBJ1-2, reads DGGITQSPKYLFRKEGQNVTLSCEQNLNHDAMYWYRQDPGQGLRLIYYSQIVNDFQKGDIAEGYSVSREKKESFPLTVTSAQKNPTAFYLCASSGGSAGASGYTFGSGTRLTVV.